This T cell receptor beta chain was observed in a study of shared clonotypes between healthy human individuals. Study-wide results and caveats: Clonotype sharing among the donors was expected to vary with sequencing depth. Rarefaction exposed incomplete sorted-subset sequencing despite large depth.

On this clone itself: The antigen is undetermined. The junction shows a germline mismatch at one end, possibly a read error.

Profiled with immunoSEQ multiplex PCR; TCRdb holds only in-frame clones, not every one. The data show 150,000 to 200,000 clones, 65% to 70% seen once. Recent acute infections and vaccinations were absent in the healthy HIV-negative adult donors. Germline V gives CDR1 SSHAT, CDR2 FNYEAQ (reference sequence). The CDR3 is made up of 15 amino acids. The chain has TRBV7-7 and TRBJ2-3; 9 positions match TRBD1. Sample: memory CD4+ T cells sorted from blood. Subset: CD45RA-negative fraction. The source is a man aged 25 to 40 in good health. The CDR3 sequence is CASSQGQGPTDTQYF. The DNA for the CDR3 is TGTGCTAGCAGTCAGGGACAGGGACCCACAGATACGCAGTATTTT.